This TCR beta chain was profiled in a study of CD8 T cells in ankylosing spondylitis. Germline values: CDR1 GTSNPN, CDR2 SVGIG (reference sequence). CDR3 length: 12 residues. Trimming removed 4 bases from V and 9 bases from J, with 14 bases in between. MiXCR, run by TCRdb on the 5' RACE reads, gives a single entry per CDR3 protein. The repertoire holds 150,000 to 200,000 distinct CDR3 sequences, with about 18% as singletons. Only a few counts were recorded for this clonotype. The genes are TRBV30 and TRBJ2-3; D gene uncertain. The specimen sequenced was blood, either unsorted or a sorted T cell fraction (not recorded which). The receptor's source is a male donor with ankylosing spondylitis or in good health (not recorded which). The CDR3 region has the DNA TGTGCCTGGAACTTGGCCGGGCGGACGCAGTATTTT. This sequence encodes CAWNLAGRTQYF.